The next 21 T cell receptor beta chains were all read from a single sample in a study of blood T cell repertoires in COVID-19 (dated by TCRdb to the early 2020s). Libraries were made using the immunoSEQ multiplex PCR assay. Imported from immuneACCESS, the table was reduced by TCRdb to in-frame sequences with V and J called. These copies leave out some clones; in studies compared against another copy, an unresolved V gene accounts for under half, and the cause of the remainder is not known. The sample has 150,000 or so clones on record, approximately 82% of them singletons. Of the sample, less than 4% is held by the ten largest clones. Sequences were obtained from PBMCs or T cells enriched from blood (not recorded which). The receptor set was obtained from a woman between 45 and 60 years old in a cohort exposed to, infected with or recovered from COVID-19 (not recorded which).

This chain links TRBV29-1 with TRBJ1-1; D might be TRBD1 (5 bases). The CDR3 totals 14 residues. The germline V gene encodes CDR1 SQVTM and CDR2 ANQGSEA. V was cut by 6 bases and J by 5 bases, with 19 bases left in between. CDR3 protein: CSVPTGGRGTEAFF. The DNA of the CDR3 is TGCAGCGTGCCAACGGGGGGACGGGGGACTGAAGCTTTCTTT.

V is TRBV2 and J is TRBJ2-3, with 9 bases fitting TRBD1. The V and J ends lost 5 bases and 3 bases, in that order; junction bases with no gene match: 6. Germline-derived CDR1 and CDR2 are SNHLY and FYNNEI. The CDR3 has 15 amino acids. This CDR3 reads CASSSGTGQTDTQYF. DNA for the CDR3: TGTGCCAGCAGTAGCGGGACAGGGCAAACAGATACGCAGTATTTT.

The chain uses TRBV27 and TRBJ2-5; D perhaps matches TRBD1 (5 bases). Looked up from germline, CDR1 is MNHEY and CDR2 is SMNVEV (reference sequence). The CDR3 is 13 residues long. Deletions cut 5 bases from V and 6 bases from J, with 13 bases between. For the CDR3, the DNA is TGTGCCAGCAGTATGGACACGGCGAAGACCCAGTACTTC. Translation: CASSMDTAKTQYF.

This chain uses TRBV25-1 with TRBJ2-4, with D possibly being TRBD1 (5 bases). Germline CDR1 MGHDK, CDR2 SYGVNS. Trimming removed 2 bases from V and 6 bases from J, with 8 bases in between. The CDR3 extends over 13 amino acids. The CDR3: CASSEQGGNIQYF. The CDR3 DNA is TGTGCCAGCAGTGAACAGGGTGGAAACATTCAGTACTTC.

The CDR3 DNA reads TGTGCCATCAGAATTTCAGGGGGTGCGAGCACTGAAGCTTTCTTT. Residues: CAIRISGGASTEAFF. The chain couples TRBV19 to TRBJ1-1; 7 nucleotides line up with TRBD1. CDR3 size: 15 residues. CDR1 and CDR2 from the germline V gene are LNHDA and SQIVND (reference sequence). V dropped 10 bases and J dropped 4; count of bases not matched to a gene: 15.

This clone was observed a single time. The rearrangement uses TRBV7-6 and TRBJ2-1; 8 bases line up with TRBD1. The V gene end was trimmed by 1 base and the J gene end by 3 bases; junction bases not matched to a gene: 5. The CDR3 is 16 amino acids. Germline values: CDR1 SGHVS, CDR2 FNYEAQ. Here the CDR3 reads CASSLVAGQGYNEQFF. CDR3 DNA: TGTGCCAGCAGCTTAGTTGCCGGACAGGGCTACAATGAGCAGTTCTTC.

The rearrangement links TRBV9 to TRBJ1-2, with a tentative D call TRBD1 (6 bases). The CDR3 spans 13 residues. Germline V CDR1 and CDR2: SGDLS, YYNGEE. V was pared by 0 bases and J by 8 bases, with 11 bases between. As DNA, the CDR3 is TGTGCCAGCAGCGTAGTTAAGGGGGAGGGCTACACCTTC. Encoded protein: CASSVVKGEGYTF.

V usage is TRBV6-6 and J usage is TRBJ1-3, with 9 bases matching TRBD1. Germline CDR1 and CDR2: MNHNY and SVGAGI (reference sequence). With V trimmed by 9 bases and J by 4 bases, 4 bases remained unmatched. There are 13 residues in the CDR3. The chain's CDR3 is CASMGQGGNTIYF. CDR3 nucleotides: TGTGCCAGTATGGGACAGGGAGGAAACACCATATATTTT.

CDR3 amino acids: CASTYSQEGNEKLFF. The CDR3 nucleotides are TGTGCCAGCACCTATAGCCAGGAGGGTAATGAAAAACTGTTTTTT. The chain has TRBV7-9 and TRBJ1-4; D is ambiguous. The CDR3 is made up of 15 amino acids. V lost 7 bases to trimming and J lost 4 bases, with 16 bases between them. The germline V gene encodes CDR1 SEHNR and CDR2 FQNEAQ (reference sequence).

V gene TRBV10-3 combines with J gene TRBJ2-7, with D possibly being TRBD1 (6 bases). V dropped 3 bases and J dropped 6 bases, with 12 bases sitting between them. This CDR3 is 13 amino acids long. The germline V gene encodes CDR1 ENHRY and CDR2 SYGVKD. For the CDR3, the DNA is TGTGCCATCAGTGACAGGGGTGTTTCCGAGCAGTACTTC. This sequence encodes CAISDRGVSEQYF.

The J gene is TRBJ2-5, the V gene TRBV15; 8 positions agree with TRBD1. Germline CDR1 is LNHNV and CDR2 is YYDKDF (reference sequence). Trimming cost V 2 bases and J 2 bases; bases outside gene matches: 7. The CDR3 loop spans 16 amino acids. This CDR3 reads CATSRPVGQGQETQYF. The DNA for the CDR3 is TGTGCCACCAGCAGACCCGTAGGACAGGGACAAGAGACCCAGTACTTC.

The rearrangement links TRBV11-1 to TRBJ2-7; possibly TRBD1 for D (6 bases). Germline CDR1 is SGHAT and CDR2 is FQDESV (reference sequence). The CDR3 is 15 residues long. Trimming took 4 bases from V and 2 from J, leaving 15 bases between them. The CDR3: CASSSSGVPTYEQYF. CDR3 DNA: TGTGCCAGCAGCTCCTCAGGGGTGCCTACCTACGAGCAGTACTTC.

The chain carries TRBV2 and TRBJ2-1; TRBD2 matches 9 bases. The germline CDR1 and CDR2 sequences are SNHLY and FYNNEI. This CDR3 comprises 14 residues. V trimming: 6 bases; J trimming: 8 bases; junction bases outside the gene matches: 8. CDR3 sequence (DNA): TGTGCCAGCAGCCTAGCGGGGAGGTTGGATGAGCAGTTCTTC. It encodes CASSLAGRLDEQFF. The whole variable domain, filled in from reference TRBV2 and TRBJ2-1, reads EPEVTQTPSHQVTQMGQEVILRCVPISNHLYFYWYRQILGQKVEFLVSFYNNEISEKSEIFDDQFSVERPDGSNFTLKIRSTKLEDSAMYFCASSLAGRLDEQFFGPGTRLTVL.

The chain couples TRBV28 to TRBJ2-1, with D possibly matching TRBD1 (7 bases). Trimming pared 8 bases from V and 12 bases from J, leaving 23 bases between. The CDR3 length is 14 residues. Germline CDR1 and CDR2: MDHEN and SYDVKM. The CDR3 DNA reads as TGTGCCAGCGAACACCCGATAGACAGGGACTTGCAGTTCTTC. This codes for CASEHPIDRDLQFF.

This chain joins TRBV4-1 and TRBJ2-1, with D hard to call. Trimming removed 5 bases at V and 0 bases at J, with 11 bases between. The length of the CDR3 is 15 residues. Germline V gene lookup returns CDR1 MGHRA and CDR2 YSYEKL. CDR3 bases: TGCGCCAGCAGCTCACTCCTTAGCTCCTACAATGAGCAGTTCTTC. This encodes CASSSLLSSYNEQFF.

V usage is TRBV2 and J usage is TRBJ2-5; TRBD2 agrees at 11 bases. The CDR3 is 17 residues long. Germline trimming cut 8 bases from V and 5 bases from J; bases unmatched to any gene: 16. The germline V gene has CDR1 SNHLY and CDR2 FYNNEI. CDR3 region: CASHSRASGRSVETQYF. The CDR3 DNA is TGTGCCAGCCATTCTCGGGCTAGCGGGAGGAGTGTGGAGACCCAGTACTTC.

This clone has a single count. V gene TRBV27 combines with J gene TRBJ2-7, with D possibly matching TRBD2 (6 bases). The germline CDR1 and CDR2 sequences are MNHEY and SMNVEV (reference sequence). The CDR3 has 16 amino acids. Trimming shortened V by 5 bases and J by 2 bases, and 19 bases separated the two germline ends. The CDR3 DNA reads TGTGCCAGCAGTACCTCCCCCGGGGGTCCCGCCTACGAGCAGTACTTC. It yields the protein CASSTSPGGPAYEQYF.

This sequence joins TRBV24-1 and TRBJ2-2; D might be TRBD1 (5 bases). Trimming stripped 1 base from V and 0 bases from J, with 8 bases between. The CDR3 runs to 16 residues. Germline V gene data show CDR1 as KGHDR and CDR2 as SFDVKD. The CDR3 nucleotides read TGTGCCACCAGTGATTTAGGGGCCGCGAACACCGGGGAGCTGTTTTTT. This encodes CATSDLGAANTGELFF.

The chain carries TRBV7-2 and TRBJ2-7, with D perhaps matching TRBD2 (6 bases). This CDR3 has 15 residues. In germline, CDR1 is SGHTA, CDR2 FQGNSA. V shed 1 base and J shed 3 bases, with 13 bases lying between them. In DNA, the CDR3 is TGTGCCAGCAGCTTAGGTGGCGGGAACAACTACGAGCAGTACTTC. Protein product: CASSLGGGNNYEQYF. Complete variable domain (other parts from reference TRBV7-2 and TRBJ2-7): GAGVSQSPSNKVTEKGKDVELRCDPISGHTALYWYRQSLGQGLEFLIYFQGNSAPDKSGLPSDRFSAERTGGSVSTLTIQRTQQEDSAVYLCASSLGGGNNYEQYFGPGTRLTVT.

The chain joins TRBV28 to TRBJ1-4; 7 nucleotides align to TRBD1. Germline-derived CDR1 and CDR2 are MDHEN and SYDVKM. The trim removed 6 bases at V and 7 bases at J, leaving 8 bases unmatched. The CDR3 is 14 amino acids. The CDR3: CASSIKGAGEKLFF. As DNA, the CDR3 is TGTGCCAGCAGCATCAAGGGGGCGGGTGAAAAACTGTTTTTT.

This chain uses TRBV7-3 with TRBJ2-1; D call uncertain. The CDR3 contains 13 residues. Trimming removed 2 bases from V and 3 bases from J, with 5 bases in between. From germline, CDR1 is SGHTA and CDR2 FQGTGA. The CDR3 reads CASSLSSYNEQFF. As DNA, the CDR3 is TGTGCCAGCAGCTTATCCAGCTACAATGAGCAGTTCTTC.